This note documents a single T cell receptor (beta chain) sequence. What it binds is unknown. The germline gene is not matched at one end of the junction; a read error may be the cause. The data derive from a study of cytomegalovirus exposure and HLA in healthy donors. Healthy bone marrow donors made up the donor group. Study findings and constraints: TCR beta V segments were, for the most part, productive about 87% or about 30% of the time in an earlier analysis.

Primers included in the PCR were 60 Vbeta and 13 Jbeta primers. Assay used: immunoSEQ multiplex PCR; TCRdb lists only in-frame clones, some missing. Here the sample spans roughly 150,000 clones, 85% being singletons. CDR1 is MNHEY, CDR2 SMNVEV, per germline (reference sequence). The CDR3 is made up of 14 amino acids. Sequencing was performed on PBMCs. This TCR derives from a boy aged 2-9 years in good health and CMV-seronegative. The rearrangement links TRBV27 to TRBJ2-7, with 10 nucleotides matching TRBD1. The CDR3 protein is CATSPGTGVHEQYF. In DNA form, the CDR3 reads TGTGCCACCAGTCCCGGGACAGGGGTCCACGAGCAGTACTTC.